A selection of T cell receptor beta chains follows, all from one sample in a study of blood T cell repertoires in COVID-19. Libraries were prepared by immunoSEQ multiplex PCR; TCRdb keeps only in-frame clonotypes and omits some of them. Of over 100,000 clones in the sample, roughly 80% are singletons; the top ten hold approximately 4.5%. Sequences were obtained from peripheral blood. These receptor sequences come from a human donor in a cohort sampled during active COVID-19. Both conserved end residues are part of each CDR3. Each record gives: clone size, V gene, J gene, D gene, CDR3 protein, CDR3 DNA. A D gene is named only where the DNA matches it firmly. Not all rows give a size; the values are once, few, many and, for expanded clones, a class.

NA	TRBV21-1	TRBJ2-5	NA	CASSATSGAQETQYF	TGTGCCAGCAGCGCGACTAGCGGGGCACAAGAGACCCAGTACTTC
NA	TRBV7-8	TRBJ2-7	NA	CAGSTAGSYEQYF	TGTGCCGGGTCGACAGCCGGCTCCTACGAGCAGTACTTC
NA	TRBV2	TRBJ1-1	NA	CASSRRGLMNTEAFF	TGTGCCAGCAGCCGCCGGGGTCTGATGAACACTGAAGCTTTCTTT
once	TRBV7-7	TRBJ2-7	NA	CASSQDRYYEQYF	TGTGCCAGCAGTCAAGACAGGTACTACGAGCAGTACTTC
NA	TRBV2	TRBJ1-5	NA	CASTTGHNQPQHF	TGTGCCAGCACTACCGGACATAATCAGCCCCAGCATTTT
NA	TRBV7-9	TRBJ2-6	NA	CASSSVYSGANVLTF	TGTGCCAGCAGCTCGGTGTACTCTGGGGCCAACGTCCTGACTTTC
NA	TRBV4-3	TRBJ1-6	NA	CASSQAVSGNTLHF	TGCGCCAGCAGCCAAGCGGTCAGCGGGAACACCCTCCACTTT
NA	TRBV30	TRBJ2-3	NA	CAWNPGTDTQYF	TGTGCCTGGAATCCGGGCACAGATACGCAGTATTTT
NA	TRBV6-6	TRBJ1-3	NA	CASMSGPGNTIYF	TGTGCCAGCATGAGCGGGCCTGGAAACACCATATATTTT
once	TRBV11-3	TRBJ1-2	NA	CASSPTWGGYGYTF	TGTGCCAGCAGCCCCACTTGGGGCGGCTATGGCTACACCTTC
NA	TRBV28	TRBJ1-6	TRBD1	CASSLAGTENSPLHF	TGTGCCAGCAGTCTAGCCGGGACAGAAAATTCACCCCTCCACTTT
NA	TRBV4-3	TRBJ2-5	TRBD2	CASSQQSRSGGAETQYF	TGCGCCAGCAGCCAACAAAGTCGTAGCGGGGGGGCCGAGACCCAGTACTTC
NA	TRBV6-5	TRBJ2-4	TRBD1	CASSRGQAIQYF	TGTGCCAGCAGCCGAGGACAGGCCATTCAGTACTTC
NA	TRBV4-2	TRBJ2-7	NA	CASSQDLVVNEQYF	TGTGCCAGCAGCCAAGATTTAGTGGTGAACGAGCAGTACTTC
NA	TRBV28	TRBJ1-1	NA	CASSLWDSRNTEAFF	TGTGCCAGCAGTTTATGGGACAGCAGGAACACTGAAGCTTTCTTT
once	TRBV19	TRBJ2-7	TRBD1	CASSIAPGGTYEQYF	TGTGCCAGTAGTATAGCCCCAGGGGGTACCTACGAGCAGTACTTC